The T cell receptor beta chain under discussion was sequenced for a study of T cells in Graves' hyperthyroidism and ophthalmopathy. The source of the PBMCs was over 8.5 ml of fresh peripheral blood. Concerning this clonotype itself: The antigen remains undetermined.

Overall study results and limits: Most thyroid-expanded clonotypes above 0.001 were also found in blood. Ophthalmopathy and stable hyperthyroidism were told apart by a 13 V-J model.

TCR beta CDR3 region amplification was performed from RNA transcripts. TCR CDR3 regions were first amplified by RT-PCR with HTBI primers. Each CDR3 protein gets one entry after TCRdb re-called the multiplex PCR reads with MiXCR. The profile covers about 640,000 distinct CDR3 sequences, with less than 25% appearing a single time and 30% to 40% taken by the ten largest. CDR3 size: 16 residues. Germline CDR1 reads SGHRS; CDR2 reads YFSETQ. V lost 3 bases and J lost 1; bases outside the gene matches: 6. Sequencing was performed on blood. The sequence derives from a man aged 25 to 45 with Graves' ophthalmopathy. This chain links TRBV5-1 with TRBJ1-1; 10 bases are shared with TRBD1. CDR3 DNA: TGCGCCAGCAGCTCTCGGACAGGGGGTCCGAACACTGAAGCTTTCTTT. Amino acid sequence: CASSSRTGGPNTEAFF.